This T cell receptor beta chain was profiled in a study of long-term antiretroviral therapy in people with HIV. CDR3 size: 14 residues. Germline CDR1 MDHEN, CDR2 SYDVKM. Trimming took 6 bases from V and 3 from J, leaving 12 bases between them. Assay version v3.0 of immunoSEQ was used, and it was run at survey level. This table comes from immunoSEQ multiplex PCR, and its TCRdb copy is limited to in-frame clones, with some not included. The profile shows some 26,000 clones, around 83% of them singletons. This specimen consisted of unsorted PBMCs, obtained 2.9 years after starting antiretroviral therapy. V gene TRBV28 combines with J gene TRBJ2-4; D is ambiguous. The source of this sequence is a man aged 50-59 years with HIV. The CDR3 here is CASSPARGKNIQYF. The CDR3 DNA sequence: TGTGCCAGCAGCCCTGCCCGCGGCAAAAACATTCAGTACTTC.